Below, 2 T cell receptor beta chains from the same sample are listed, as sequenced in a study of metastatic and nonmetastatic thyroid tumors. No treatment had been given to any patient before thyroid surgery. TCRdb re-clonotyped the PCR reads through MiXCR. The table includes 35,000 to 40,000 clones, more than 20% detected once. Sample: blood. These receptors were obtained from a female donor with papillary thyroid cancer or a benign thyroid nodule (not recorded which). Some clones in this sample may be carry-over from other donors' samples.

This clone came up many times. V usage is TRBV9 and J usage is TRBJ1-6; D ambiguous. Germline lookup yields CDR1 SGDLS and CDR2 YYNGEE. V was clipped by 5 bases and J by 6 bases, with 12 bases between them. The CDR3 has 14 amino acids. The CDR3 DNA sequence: TGTGCCAGCAGGTCGGATCCTCCTAATTCACCCCTCCACTTT. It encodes CASRSDPPNSPLHF.

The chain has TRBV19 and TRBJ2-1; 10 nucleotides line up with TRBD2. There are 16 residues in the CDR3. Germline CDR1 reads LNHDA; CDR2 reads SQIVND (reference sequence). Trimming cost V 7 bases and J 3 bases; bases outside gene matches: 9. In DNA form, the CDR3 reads TGTGCCAGTATCCCGGACGGGACTAGCGTCTACAATGAGCAGTTCTTC. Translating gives CASIPDGTSVYNEQFF.